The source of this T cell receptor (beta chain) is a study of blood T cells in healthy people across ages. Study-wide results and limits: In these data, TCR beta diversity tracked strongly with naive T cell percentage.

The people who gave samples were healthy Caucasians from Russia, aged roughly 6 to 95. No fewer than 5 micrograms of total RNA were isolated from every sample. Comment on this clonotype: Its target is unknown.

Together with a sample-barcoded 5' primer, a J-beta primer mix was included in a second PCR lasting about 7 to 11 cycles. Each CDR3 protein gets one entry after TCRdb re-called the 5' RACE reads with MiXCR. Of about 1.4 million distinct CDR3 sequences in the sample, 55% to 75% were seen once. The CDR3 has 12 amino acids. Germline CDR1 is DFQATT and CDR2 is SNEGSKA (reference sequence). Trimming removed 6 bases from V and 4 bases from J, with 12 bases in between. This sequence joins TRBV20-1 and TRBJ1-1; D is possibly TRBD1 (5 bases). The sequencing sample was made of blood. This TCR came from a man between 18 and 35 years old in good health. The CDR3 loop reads CSAGRDGTEAFF. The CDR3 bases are TGCAGTGCCGGCAGGGATGGCACTGAAGCTTTCTTT.